These T cell receptor beta chains were read from a single sample in a study of cytomegalovirus exposure and HLA in healthy donors. Some clones are missing from TCRdb's copy, which holds only in-frame ones; the method was immunoSEQ multiplex PCR. The sample consists of more than 95,000 clones, around three quarters of them appearing once. Sequenced input: PBMCs. The source of these receptors is a man aged 40-55 years in good health and CMV-seronegative. Each CDR3 is given with its conserved first and last residue. A D gene is named only where the DNA matches it firmly. Size is omitted from some rows. Given values are once, few, many or a class for expanded clones.

size,D,V,J,DNA,CDR3
-,-,TRBV7-9,TRBJ2-1,TGTTCCAGCAGCTACCAACTGAATGAGCAGTTCTTC,CSSSYQLNEQFF
-,-,TRBV11-1,TRBJ2-3,TGTGCCAGCAGCTTAGAGAGGGATACGCAGTATTTT,CASSLERDTQYF
few,TRBD1,TRBV4-1,TRBJ2-1,TGCGCCAGCAGCCAACAGACAGGGGGCTCCTACAATGAGCAGTTCTTC,CASSQQTGGSYNEQFF
once,-,TRBV4-3,TRBJ1-2,TGCGCCAGCAGCCAAGATTCTAGCGGGATCGGCTCGCATGCCTATGGCTACACCTTC,CASSQDSSGIGSHAYGYTF
-,-,TRBV5-1,TRBJ2-5,TGCGCCAGCAGCTTTGGGGGGCAAGAGACCCAGTACTTC,CASSFGGQETQYF
-,-,TRBV30,TRBJ2-1,TGTGCCTGGAGTGTATTCTCCGTCGGGTTCTCCTACAATGAGCAGTTCTTC,CAWSVFSVGFSYNEQFF
few,-,TRBV6-5,TRBJ2-3,TGTGCCAGCAGTTACCGTCCTCTTAGCACAGATACGCAGTATTTT,CASSYRPLSTDTQYF
-,TRBD1,TRBV6-1,TRBJ1-4,TGTGCCAGCAGTGAGGACAGGCAAAATAATGAAAAACTGTTTTTT,CASSEDRQNNEKLFF
-,-,TRBV28,TRBJ1-5,TGTGCCAGCAGTTCTCTTGAGGGTCAGCCCCAGCATTTT,CASSSLEGQPQHF
-,TRBD1,TRBV27,TRBJ1-2,TGTGCCAGCAGACTACAGGGGTTGGGTGGCTACACCTTC,CASRLQGLGGYTF
-,TRBD1,TRBV27,TRBJ2-1,TGTGCCAGCCGGGACAGAGGAAATGAGCAGTTCTTC,CASRDRGNEQFF
-,-,TRBV6-6,TRBJ1-1,TGTGCCAGCAGCCGGACATCCCTGAACACTGAAGCTTTCTTT,CASSRTSLNTEAFF
once,TRBD2,TRBV7-3,TRBJ2-1,TGTGCCAGCAGCCCCCGGCTAGCGGGGGATGAGCAGTTCTTC,CASSPRLAGDEQFF
few,TRBD1,TRBV6-1,TRBJ1-5,TGTGCCAGCAGACAGGGGATAATCCGCAATCAGCCCCAGCATTTT,CASRQGIIRNQPQHF
-,TRBD2,TRBV7-6,TRBJ2-2,TGTGCCAGCAGCCGAGAAGGACCGGGACTAGCGGGGGGAACCGGGGAGCTGTTTTTT,CASSREGPGLAGGTGELFF
once,-,TRBV7-3,TRBJ1-6,TGTGCCAGCAGCCAGGTTGGGGGGAGTTCCCTCCACTTT,CASSQVGGSSLHF
few,-,TRBV11-2,TRBJ2-3,TGTGCCAGCAGCTTACGTACGGGGAGGACAGATACGCAGTATTTT,CASSLRTGRTDTQYF
-,-,TRBV18,TRBJ1-5,-,CASSPGSSSGNQPQHF
-,TRBD1,TRBV7-3,TRBJ2-5,TGTGCCAGCAGCTTGGGACAGGGCTTCCAAGAGACCCAGTACTTC,CASSLGQGFQETQYF